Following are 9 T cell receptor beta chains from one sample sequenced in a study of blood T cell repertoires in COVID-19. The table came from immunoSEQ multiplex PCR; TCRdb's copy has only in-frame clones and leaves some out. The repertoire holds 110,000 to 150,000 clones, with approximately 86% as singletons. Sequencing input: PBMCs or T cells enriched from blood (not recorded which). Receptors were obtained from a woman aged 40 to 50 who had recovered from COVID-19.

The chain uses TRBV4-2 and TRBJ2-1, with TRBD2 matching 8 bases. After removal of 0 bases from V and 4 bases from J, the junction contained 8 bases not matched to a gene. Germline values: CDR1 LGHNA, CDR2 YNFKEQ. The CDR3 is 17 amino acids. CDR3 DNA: TGTGCCAGCAGCCAAGATTGGCGGGAGGCGAATTACAATGAGCAGTTCTTC. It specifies CASSQDWREANYNEQFF.

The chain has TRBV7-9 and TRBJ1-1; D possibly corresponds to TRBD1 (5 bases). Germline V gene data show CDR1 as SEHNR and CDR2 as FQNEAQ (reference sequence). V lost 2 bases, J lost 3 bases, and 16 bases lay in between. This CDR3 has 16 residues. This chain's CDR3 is CASSLFKGTPDTEAFF. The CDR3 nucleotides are TGTGCCAGCAGCTTATTCAAGGGGACTCCCGACACTGAAGCTTTCTTT.

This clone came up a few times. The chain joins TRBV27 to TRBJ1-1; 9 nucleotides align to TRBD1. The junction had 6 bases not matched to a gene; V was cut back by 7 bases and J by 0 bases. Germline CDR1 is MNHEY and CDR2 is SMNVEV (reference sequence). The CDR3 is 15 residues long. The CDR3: CASNEQGAVNTEAFF. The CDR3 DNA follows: TGTGCCAGCAATGAACAGGGGGCCGTGAACACTGAAGCTTTCTTT.

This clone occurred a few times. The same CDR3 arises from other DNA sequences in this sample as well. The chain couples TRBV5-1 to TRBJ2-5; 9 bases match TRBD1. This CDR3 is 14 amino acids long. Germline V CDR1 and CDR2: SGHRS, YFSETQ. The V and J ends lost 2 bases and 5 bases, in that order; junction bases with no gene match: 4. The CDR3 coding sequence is TGCGCCAGCAGCTTACAGGGGGCGCGGGAGACCCAGTACTTC. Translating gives CASSLQGARETQYF.

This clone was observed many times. CDR3 residues: CALGTEDYGYTF. As DNA, the CDR3 is TGTGCCCTCGGGACAGAAGACTATGGCTACACCTTC. The chain joins TRBV10-3 to TRBJ1-2, with 7 bases aligning to TRBD1. Germline V gene data show CDR1 as ENHRY and CDR2 as SYGVKD. The V segment lost 11 bases and the J segment 3 bases; nucleotides outside the gene matches: 6. The CDR3 is made up of 12 amino acids.

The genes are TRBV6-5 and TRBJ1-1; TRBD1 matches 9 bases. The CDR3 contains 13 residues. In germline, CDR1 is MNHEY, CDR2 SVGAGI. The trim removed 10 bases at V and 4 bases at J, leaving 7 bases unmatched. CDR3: CAIQQGASTEAFF. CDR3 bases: TGTGCCATTCAACAGGGGGCTAGCACTGAAGCTTTCTTT.

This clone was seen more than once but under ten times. The CDR3 DNA follows: TGCGCCAGCAGCCAAGGACAGGGCATAGGGAACACTGAAGCTTTCTTT. As protein: CASSQGQGIGNTEAFF. The gene calls are TRBV5-1 and TRBJ1-1; 8 bases fit TRBD1. The CDR3 spans 16 residues. V lost 4 bases to trimming and J lost 1 base; unmatched junction nucleotides: 9. The germline V gene encodes CDR1 SGHRS and CDR2 YFSETQ.

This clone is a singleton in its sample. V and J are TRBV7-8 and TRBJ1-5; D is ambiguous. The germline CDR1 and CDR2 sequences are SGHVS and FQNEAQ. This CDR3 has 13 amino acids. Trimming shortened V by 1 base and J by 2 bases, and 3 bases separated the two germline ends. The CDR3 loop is CASSLERNQPQHF. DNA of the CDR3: TGTGCCAGCAGCTTAGAGCGCAATCAGCCCCAGCATTTT.

The CDR3 here is CASSLERGPSTDTQYF. The DNA for the CDR3 is TGCGCCAGCAGCTTGGAGCGCGGTCCAAGCACAGATACGCAGTATTTT. The rearrangement links TRBV5-1 to TRBJ2-3; D is undetermined. Germline CDR1 and CDR2: SGHRS and YFSETQ. The CDR3 has 16 amino acids. V dropped 0 bases and J dropped 0 bases, with 11 bases sitting between them.